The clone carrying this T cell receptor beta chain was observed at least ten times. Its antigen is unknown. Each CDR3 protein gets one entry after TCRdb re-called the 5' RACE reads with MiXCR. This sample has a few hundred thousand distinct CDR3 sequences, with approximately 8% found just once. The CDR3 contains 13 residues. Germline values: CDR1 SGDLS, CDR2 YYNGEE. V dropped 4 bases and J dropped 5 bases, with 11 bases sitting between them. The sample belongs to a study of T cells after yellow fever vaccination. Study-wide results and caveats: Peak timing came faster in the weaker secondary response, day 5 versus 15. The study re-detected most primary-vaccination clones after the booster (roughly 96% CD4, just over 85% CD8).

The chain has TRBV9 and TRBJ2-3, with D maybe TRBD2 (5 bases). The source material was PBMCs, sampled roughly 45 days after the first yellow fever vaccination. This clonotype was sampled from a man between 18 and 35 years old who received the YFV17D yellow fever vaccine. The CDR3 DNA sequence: TGTGCCAGCAGCCCCCGGGGTGGAGATACGCAGTATTTT. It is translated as CASSPRGGDTQYF. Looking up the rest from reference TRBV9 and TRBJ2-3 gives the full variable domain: DSGVTQTPKHLITATGQRVTLRCSPRSGDLSVYWYQQSLDQGLQFLIQYYNGEERAKGNILERFSAQQFPDLHSELNLSSLELGDSALYFCASSPRGGDTQYFGPGTRLTVL.